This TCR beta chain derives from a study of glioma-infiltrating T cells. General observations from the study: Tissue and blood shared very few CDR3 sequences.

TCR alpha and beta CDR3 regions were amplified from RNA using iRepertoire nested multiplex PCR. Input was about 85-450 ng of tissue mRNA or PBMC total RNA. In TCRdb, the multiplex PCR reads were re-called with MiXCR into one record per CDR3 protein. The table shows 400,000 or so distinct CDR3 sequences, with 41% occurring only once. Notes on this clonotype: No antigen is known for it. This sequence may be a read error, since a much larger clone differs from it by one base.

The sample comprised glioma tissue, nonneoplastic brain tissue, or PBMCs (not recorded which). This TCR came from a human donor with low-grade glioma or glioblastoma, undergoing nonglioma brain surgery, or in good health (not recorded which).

CDR3 sequence (DNA): TGTGCCACCCGTGCGGGGGATAAGGAGCCCCAGCGTTTT. It is translated as CATRAGDKEPQRF. The J gene is TRBJ1-5, the V gene TRBV28; TRBD1 might be the D (5 bases). The germline V gene has CDR1 MDHEN and CDR2 SYDVKM. This CDR3 region has 13 residues.